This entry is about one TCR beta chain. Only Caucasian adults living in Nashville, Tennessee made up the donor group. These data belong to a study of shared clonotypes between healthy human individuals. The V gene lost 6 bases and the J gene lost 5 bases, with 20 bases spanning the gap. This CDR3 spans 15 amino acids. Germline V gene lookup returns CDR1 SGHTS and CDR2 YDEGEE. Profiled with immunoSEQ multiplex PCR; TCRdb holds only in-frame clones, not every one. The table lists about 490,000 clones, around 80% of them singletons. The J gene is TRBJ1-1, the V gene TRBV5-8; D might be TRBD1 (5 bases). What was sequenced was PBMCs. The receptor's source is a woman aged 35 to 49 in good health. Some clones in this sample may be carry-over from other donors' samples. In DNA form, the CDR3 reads TGTGCCAGCACCCCACAGGAGCGGAAGAGGACTGAAGCTTTCTTT. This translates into CASTPQERKRTEAFF.